This TCR beta chain came from a study of T cell repertoires in ileal Crohn's disease. Study observations and caveats: Active smokers at surgery had more clonal expansions than non-smokers.

This CDR3 has 15 residues. CDR1 and CDR2 from the germline V gene are SGHTA and FQGTGA. Germline trimming cut 2 bases from V and 5 bases from J; bases unmatched to any gene: 5. About this clone itself: The antigen is not known.

This sample's time point: neoterminal ileum biopsy at postoperative endoscopy, about 6 months after surgery. Clones were sequenced by immunoSEQ multiplex PCR, and TCRdb holds only the in-frame ones, with some missing. The sample lists about 12,000 clones; more than 75% were seen once. J is TRBJ2-2 and V is TRBV7-3; 7 nucleotides align to TRBD1. This receptor was taken from an adult with Crohn's disease. Sequencing was done on a sample of ileal tissue. The CDR3 region has the DNA TGTGCCAGCAGCTTACAAGGGGGCCGTACCGGGGAGCTGTTTTTT. Its translation: CASSLQGGRTGELFF.